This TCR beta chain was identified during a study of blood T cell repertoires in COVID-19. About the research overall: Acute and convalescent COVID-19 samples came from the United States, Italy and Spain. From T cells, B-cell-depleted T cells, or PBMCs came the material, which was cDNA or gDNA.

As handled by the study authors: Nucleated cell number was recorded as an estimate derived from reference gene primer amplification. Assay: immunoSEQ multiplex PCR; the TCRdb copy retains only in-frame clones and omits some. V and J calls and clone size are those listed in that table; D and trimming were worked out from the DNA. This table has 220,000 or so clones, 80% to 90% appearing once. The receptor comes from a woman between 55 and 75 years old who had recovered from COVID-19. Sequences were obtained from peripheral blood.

CDR3: CASSQDGKQGGYGYTF. The DNA for the CDR3 is TGTGCCAGCAGCCAAGATGGTAAACAGGGGGGCTATGGCTACACCTTC. This sequence joins TRBV3-1 (or the pseudogene TRBV3-2) and TRBJ1-2; 8 bases fit TRBD1. This CDR3 spans 16 amino acids. Trimming at V came to 0 bases and at J to 4 bases, leaving 7 bases not matched to a gene. The V gene's germline CDR1 is LGHDT and CDR2 YNNKEL (reference sequence).